The 21 T cell receptor beta chains in this list originate from one sample, sequenced in a study of beta chain features in type 1 diabetes. Study-level findings and limits: People with Type 1 diabetes carried modestly yet significantly shorter TCRB CDR3s in all four CD4+ subsets.

Reverse transcribing all isolated RNA meant expressed TCRB transcripts were sequenced. Clones were sequenced by immunoSEQ multiplex PCR, and TCRdb holds only the in-frame ones, with some missing. Here the sample spans around 600,000 clones, about an eighth being singletons. Their recognized antigens are unknown. The specimen sequenced was naive CD4+ T cells from blood. These receptors were taken from a man aged 25-45 years with type 1 diabetes.

This clone was seen more than once but under ten times. The chain carries TRBV27 and TRBJ2-3; D perhaps matches TRBD2 (6 bases). With 4 bases removed from V and 2 bases from J, the gap between germline ends came to 19 bases. The length of the CDR3 is 17 residues. The V gene's germline CDR1 is MNHEY and CDR2 SMNVEV (reference sequence). The DNA for the CDR3 is TGTGCCAGCAGTTCCCAAGGGCGGGGCGTATCCACAGATACGCAGTATTTT. Translated, it gives CASSSQGRGVSTDTQYF.

A few counts support this clone. The V and J genes are TRBV28 and TRBJ2-1; 7 bases fit TRBD2. Trimming at V came to 3 bases and at J to 0 bases, leaving 2 bases not matched to a gene. From germline, CDR1 is MDHEN and CDR2 SYDVKM. The CDR3 runs 15 residues. CDR3 nucleotide sequence: TGTGCCAGCAGTTTTGGCGGGAGCTCCTACAATGAGCAGTTCTTC. This sequence encodes CASSFGGSSYNEQFF.

There are a few counts of this clone. CDR3 bases: TGTGCCAGCTCATCCCAAGCGGGGAGGACAGATACGCAGTATTTT. Protein sequence: CASSSQAGRTDTQYF. The V gene is TRBV18, the J gene TRBJ2-3; the match to TRBD2 covers 7 bases. Germline CDR1 and CDR2: KGHSH and LQKENI. This CDR3 region has 15 residues. Trimming at V came to 5 bases and at J to 3 bases, leaving 8 bases not matched to a gene.

V and J are TRBV7-2 and TRBJ2-6; D is unclear. In germline, CDR1 is SGHTA, CDR2 FQGNSA. V was clipped by 5 bases and J by 1 base, with 12 bases between them. CDR3 length: 16 amino acids. CDR3 region: CASSRLGLSGANVLTF. As DNA, the CDR3 is TGTGCCAGCAGCCGTCTCGGGCTTTCTGGGGCCAACGTCCTGACTTTC.

Only a few counts were recorded for this clone. This chain uses TRBV9 with TRBJ2-5; 10 bases are shared with TRBD1. V was pared by 3 bases and J by 5 bases, with 1 base of the junction left unmatched. This CDR3 is 13 amino acids long. CDR1 is SGDLS and CDR2 is YYNGEE in the germline V gene. CDR3 DNA sequence: TGTGCCAGCAGCGAGGGACAGGGGGAGACCCAGTACTTC. This translates into CASSEGQGETQYF.

The chain carries TRBV27 and TRBJ2-3; 11 bases fit TRBD2. The ends lost 5 bases at V and 6 bases at J; junction bases unmatched: 4. In germline, CDR1 is MNHEY, CDR2 SMNVEV (reference sequence). The CDR3 contains 14 residues. Here the CDR3 DNA reads TGTGCCAGCAGTCTAACTAGCGGGGGTGATACGCAGTATTTT. It codes for CASSLTSGGDTQYF.

This clone was seen more than once but under ten times. V and J are TRBV7-9 and TRBJ1-3; D might be TRBD1 (6 bases). V was pared by 3 bases and J by 0 bases, with 9 bases between. Germline V gives CDR1 SEHNR, CDR2 FQNEAQ (reference sequence). The CDR3 length is 15 residues. CDR3 coding DNA: TGTGCCAGCAGCTTTATAGGGGGCTCTGGAAACACCATATATTTT. It is translated as CASSFIGGSGNTIYF.

V usage is TRBV25-1 and J usage is TRBJ1-6, with 7 bases fitting TRBD1. The germline CDR1 and CDR2 sequences are MGHDK and SYGVNS. There are 15 residues in the CDR3. The trim removed 6 bases at V and 9 bases at J, leaving 11 bases unmatched. The CDR3 sequence is CASSLATGATSPLHF. The DNA for the CDR3 is TGTGCCAGCAGCCTAGCCACAGGGGCGACTTCACCCCTCCACTTT.

The chain couples TRBV30 to TRBJ2-3; D unclear. CDR3 length equals 11 residues. V was trimmed by 8 bases and J by 6 bases, leaving 12 bases between them. The germline V gene has CDR1 GTSNPN and CDR2 SVGIG (reference sequence). CDR3 DNA sequence: TGTGCCAGAAGTGTCAAGGATACGCAGTATTTT. It yields the protein CARSVKDTQYF.

This clone turned up a few times. The chain employs TRBV18 and TRBJ2-3; 7 nucleotides agree with TRBD2. Trimming at V came to 2 bases and at J to 2 bases, leaving 4 bases not matched to a gene. This CDR3 has 15 amino acids. Germline-derived CDR1 and CDR2 are KGHSH and LQKENI. The CDR3 protein is CASSPGSGHTDTQYF. The CDR3 DNA sequence: TGTGCCAGCTCACCAGGTAGCGGGCACACAGATACGCAGTATTTT. Full variable domain (outside the CDR3, taken from reference TRBV18 and TRBJ2-3): NAGVMQNPRHLVRRRGQEARLRCSPMKGHSHVYWYRQLPEEGLKFMVYLQKENIIDESGMPKERFSAEFPKEGPSILRIQQVVRGDSAAYFCASSPGSGHTDTQYFGPGTRLTVL.

The chain recombines TRBV27 with TRBJ2-7; perhaps TRBD1 as D (5 bases). The germline V gene encodes CDR1 MNHEY and CDR2 SMNVEV (reference sequence). The CDR3 is 14 residues long. Trimming cost V 6 bases and J 11 bases, with 23 bases left between them. The CDR3 DNA sequence: TGTGCCAGCAGCTTAGGGCCCCCCAGGGCATTCGAGTACTTC. It codes for CASSLGPPRAFEYF.

This clone came up a few times. The chain couples TRBV7-9 to TRBJ1-5; 7 positions match TRBD1. After removal of 1 base from V and 6 bases from J, the junction contained 0 bases not matched to a gene. CDR3 length: 13 amino acids. Germline V lookup: CDR1 SEHNR, CDR2 FQNEAQ (reference sequence). CDR3 nucleotides: TGTGCCAGCAGCTTAGAGGGGGCTCAGCCCCAGCATTTT. It is translated as CASSLEGAQPQHF.

The gene calls are TRBV29-1 and TRBJ1-2; a possible D gene is TRBD1 (6 bases). Trimming stripped 7 bases from V and 11 bases from J, with 20 bases between. The germline CDR1 and CDR2 sequences are SQVTM and ANQGSEA. The CDR3 has 12 residues. The CDR3: CSASDSPGLYTF. As DNA, the CDR3 is TGCAGCGCCTCGGACAGCCCAGGACTATACACCTTC.

J is TRBJ2-5 and V is TRBV9; 8 bases match TRBD2. CDR3 length: 18 amino acids. CDR1 and CDR2 from the germline V gene are SGDLS and YYNGEE. V was pared by 0 bases and J by 4 bases, with 14 bases of the junction left unmatched. The CDR3 loop is CASSVDASGFLRGETQYF. The CDR3 DNA follows: TGTGCCAGCAGCGTAGACGCTAGCGGGTTCTTGAGGGGAGAGACCCAGTACTTC.

The chain carries TRBV13 and TRBJ1-1, with 7 bases that match TRBD1. The CDR3 sequence is 18 residues long. The V gene end was trimmed by 2 bases and the J gene end by 1 base; junction bases not matched to a gene: 13. The germline V gene has CDR1 PRHDT and CDR2 FYEKMQ (reference sequence). This CDR3 is CASSLQVRAGGKNTEAFF. Written as DNA, the CDR3 is TGTGCCAGCAGCTTACAAGTGAGGGCAGGGGGTAAGAACACTGAAGCTTTCTTT.

This clone came up a few times. The gene calls are TRBV30 and TRBJ2-2, with D perhaps matching TRBD1 (6 bases). CDR3 size: 14 residues. Trimming pared 5 bases from V and 2 bases from J, leaving 12 bases between. CDR1 is GTSNPN, CDR2 SVGIG, per germline (reference sequence). This chain's CDR3 is CAWFVQGNTGELFF. CDR3 sequence (DNA): TGTGCCTGGTTTGTACAGGGAAACACCGGGGAGCTGTTTTTT.

This clone has just a few counts. V gene TRBV9 combines with J gene TRBJ2-2, with TRBD1 matching 9 bases. The CDR3 runs to 16 residues. J lost 6 bases, V lost 2 bases, and 8 bases had no gene match. Looked up from germline, CDR1 is SGDLS and CDR2 is YYNGEE. Written as DNA, the CDR3 is TGTGCCAGCAGCGTTTACCGGGACAGGGTTTCCGGGGAGCTGTTTTTT. Residues: CASSVYRDRVSGELFF.

This clone occurred a few times. The V gene is TRBV19, the J gene TRBJ2-1; 9 bases line up with TRBD1. CDR1 is LNHDA and CDR2 is SQIVND in the germline V gene (reference sequence). The ends lost 4 bases at V and 7 bases at J; junction bases unmatched: 11. The CDR3 sequence is 16 residues long. CDR3 sequence (DNA): TGTGCCAGTAGTACCTTTTCGGGACAGGGTAATAATGAGCAGTTCTTC. Translated, it gives CASSTFSGQGNNEQFF. Drawing the rest from reference TRBV19 and TRBJ2-1, the complete variable domain is DGGITQSPKYLFRKEGQNVTLSCEQNLNHDAMYWYRQDPGQGLRLIYYSQIVNDFQKGDIAEGYSVSREKKESFPLTVTSAQKNPTAFYLCASSTFSGQGNNEQFFGPGTRLTVL.

The genes are TRBV9 and TRBJ1-2, with D unclear. The CDR3 contains 16 residues. CDR1 is SGDLS, CDR2 YYNGEE, per germline. V was clipped by 0 bases and J by 5 bases, with 17 bases between them. CDR3 coding DNA: TGTGCCAGCAGCGTAGGTGTAGGTGGGCAGGATTATGGCTACACCTTC. This translates into CASSVGVGGQDYGYTF.

This clone came up a few times. This sequence joins TRBV5-1 and TRBJ1-1; D not resolved. Germline V gene sequence: CDR1 SGHRS, CDR2 YFSETQ. CDR3 length: 15 residues. Trimming left V 1 base short and J 1 base short, with 11 bases between. In nucleotides, the CDR3 is TGCGCCAGCAGCTTGAATATCGCGAGGAACACTGAAGCTTTCTTT. This sequence encodes CASSLNIARNTEAFF.

The chain recombines TRBV25-1 with TRBJ1-3; D possibly corresponds to TRBD1 (5 bases). The CDR3 consists of 13 residues. Germline-derived CDR1 and CDR2 are MGHDK and SYGVNS. V shed 5 bases and J shed 4 bases, with 9 bases lying between them. CDR3 coding DNA: TGTGCCAGCAGTCCCGCAGGGGGAAACACCATATATTTT. It specifies CASSPAGGNTIYF. The full variable domain, rest sourced from reference TRBV25-1 and TRBJ1-3, is EADIYQTPRYLVIGTGKKITLECSQTMGHDKMYWYQQDPGMELHLIHYSYGVNSTEKGDLSSESTVSRIRTEHFPLTLESARPSHTSQYLCASSPAGGNTIYFGEGSWLTVV.